A single T cell receptor beta chain is shown here with its context. Its antigen is unknown. No base-level quality is on record; no much larger clone is a single base apart. V is trimmed back by 6 bases and J by 5 bases, and the junction contains 8 bases that no gene match accounts for. CDR1 and CDR2, per the germline V gene, are MNHNS and SASEGT. Taken from cysteine to phenylalanine, the CDR3 has 15 residues. The CDR3 DNA has 45 bases and is translated from base 1. Each clonotype received, on average, approximately 9.9x coverage in deep resolution sequencing performed on a MiSeq, where the target depth lay between 1 in 1 million and 1 in 200,000 T cells. The immunoSEQ hsTCRB Kit was used to generate the TCR beta libraries. Regarding the original processing steps: The data were analyzed with ImmunoSEQ Analyzer and ImmunoSEQ Data Assistant, and V, D and J gene assignments followed IMGT definitions. Clonality, with values ranging from 0 to 1, was calculated as one minus the normalized Shannon entropy of productive rearrangement frequencies. Public clonotype analysis was restricted to overrepresented clonotypes comprising at least 0.05% of each patient's repertoire. Some twelve repertoires from age-matched healthy donors, obtained from immuneACCESS, served as clonality controls. This immuneACCESS table, as held by TCRdb, lists in-frame sequences with V and J called but not all clones. Of the missing ones, under half trace to an unresolved V gene in checked studies; the others have no known cause. The V and J calls and clone size were taken over from that table, and D and trimming were inferred from the DNA. This sample is represented by 250,000 to 350,000 clones; 65% to 85% of them were singletons. Roughly 5% of the sample comes from the top ten.

This record belongs to a study of cytotoxic CD8 clonotypes in ibrutinib-treated CLL (dated by TCRdb to about 2021). Regarding the research as a whole: In this cohort, about 15 patients were treatment-naive and 11 to 12 were relapsed/refractory, while around 18 had unmutated IGHV. Responses were partial in some 24 patients and complete in 2; after median about 63 months follow-up, 14 stayed in remission and some twelve progressed. Response samples were obtained after a median of approximately eleven months of treatment, with a range of about 6 to 36 months. An average of roughly 270,000 productive templates and approximately 91,000 productive rearrangements was obtained per sample. Of the 90 or so participants in the trial, approximately 25 had longitudinal samples available. Cryopreserved peripheral blood mononuclear cells were collected before treatment, at response, and at either disease progression or sustained remission. Every sample from remission and from progressive disease was obtained while the patients were still on ibrutinib. Summary of the overall study and its limitations: Clonality rose at ibrutinib response, remained stable during sustained remission, and dropped back toward baseline at progression. Public clonotypes were found to be uncommon and were observed to contract or remain stable during treatment; the increase in clonality was shown to reflect expansion of private clonotypes at ibrutinib response. Baseline clonality exceeded that of age-matched healthy donors and correlated strongly with circulating CD8+ T-cell counts. Sampling times were not matched between sustained-remission and progressing patients, and lymph node repertoires were not studied.

The time point tag for this specimen amounts to: progressive disease on ibrutinib. For TCR beta library preparation, roughly 2 micrograms of genomic DNA were extracted from the cryopreserved PBMCs. High-throughput TCR beta sequencing was performed on longitudinal blood samples from CLL patients receiving ibrutinib monotherapy. The patients were enrolled in a single-center, open-label phase 2 trial of ibrutinib monotherapy. This sequence originates from a human donor with chronic lymphocytic leukemia. The V and J genes are TRBV6-1 and TRBJ1-5, with 9 central nucleotides matching TRBD1. The material sequenced was PBMCs, taken at disease progression, from a patient treated with ibrutinib. The nucleotide sequence is TGTGCCAGCAGCGTGGACAGGGGTTTTTATCAGCCCCAGCATTTT. Protein translation: CASSVDRGFYQPQHF.